Presented here are 32 T cell receptor beta chains from one specimen sequenced in a study of T cells expressing NK-cell markers. TCRdb re-called the 5' RACE reads, yielding one record per CDR3 amino acid sequence without DNA. The sample holds 450,000 to 600,000 distinct CDR3 sequences. Sequencing was performed on blood T cells: a sorted CD56 or NKG2C T cell subset, CD4+ or CD8+ T cells, or bulk PBMC T cells (not recorded which). These TCRs come from a man between 18 and 35 years old in good health.

The chain joins TRBV7-6 to TRBJ1-3; TCRdb returns TRBD1, unconfirmable since there is no DNA. The CDR3 is 14 residues long. Germline loops: CDR1 SGHVS, CDR2 FNYEAQ. CDR3 residues: CASSLGQSGNTIYF.

The rearrangement uses TRBV12-3 or TRBV12-4 and TRBJ1-4; TCRdb's D gene call, TRBD1, goes unchecked for lack of DNA. This CDR3 is built from 15 residues. The CDR3 spells CASSSWTGIHEKLFF.

The chain uses TRBV20-1 and TRBJ1-2; absent DNA, TCRdb's TRBD1 call cannot be checked. Germline V gene data show CDR1 as DFQATT and CDR2 as SNEGSKA (reference sequence). The CDR3 is 15 amino acids. This chain's CDR3 is CSARDSGGGGYGYTF.

V and J are TRBV7-9 and TRBJ2-2; the D call of TRBD1 rests on TCRdb alone, since no DNA is present to check it. Germline CDR1 SEHNR, CDR2 FQNEAQ (reference sequence). This CDR3 has 17 amino acids. CDR3 amino acids: CASSPGVAKTNTGELFF.

The chain has TRBV12-3 or TRBV12-4 and TRBJ2-3; TCRdb calls TRBD1, which cannot be checked without DNA. The CDR3 has 14 amino acids. The CDR3 loop is CASSRTGFGDTQYF.

The genes are TRBV10-3 and TRBJ2-1; no DNA is available, so the TRBD2 call from TCRdb remains unchecked. The germline V gene has CDR1 ENHRY and CDR2 SYGVKD. The CDR3 covers 15 residues. The CDR3 loop reads CAISIASGAYNEQFF.

V gene TRBV15 combines with J gene TRBJ2-7; TCRdb's assignment of TRBD2 cannot be checked, as there is no DNA. The CDR3 length is 13 residues. The germline gives CDR1 LNHNV, CDR2 YYDKDF (reference sequence). CDR3 loop: CATNEGLAGMQYF.

This chain connects TRBV3-1 to TRBJ2-5; absent DNA, TCRdb's TRBD1 call cannot be checked. Germline V gene sequence: CDR1 LGHDT, CDR2 YNNKEL (reference sequence). The CDR3 sequence is 21 residues long. The CDR3 spells CASSQAEKVGRTSTYQETQYF.

V is TRBV5-6 and J is TRBJ2-3. Germline CDR1 SGHDT, CDR2 YYEEEE. The CDR3 consists of 12 residues. The CDR3: CASSPMPDTQYF.

This chain joins TRBV12-5 and TRBJ2-3; the D call from TCRdb, TRBD2, cannot be confirmed without DNA. Germline V gene lookup returns CDR1 LGHNT and CDR2 FRNRAP. This CDR3 is built from 14 residues. The CDR3 region is CASGLRESTDTQYF.

This chain uses TRBV5-1 with TRBJ2-3; without DNA, the TCRdb call of TRBD1 cannot be checked. The length of the CDR3 is 16 residues. Germline CDR1 and CDR2: SGHRS and YFSETQ. This chain's CDR3 is CASSLDAGLGADTQYF.

V gene TRBV28 combines with J gene TRBJ2-7. Germline V gene sequence: CDR1 MDHEN, CDR2 SYDVKM. CDR3 size: 18 residues. This chain's CDR3 is CASSYPTYLYRASYEQYF.

The rearrangement links TRBV9 to TRBJ1-5; TCRdb's D call of TRBD1 is untestable without DNA. The CDR3 covers 13 residues. The germline CDR1 and CDR2 sequences are SGDLS and YYNGEE. CDR3 amino acids: CASGRGDNQPQHF.

The rearrangement uses TRBV12-3 or TRBV12-4 and TRBJ2-1. The CDR3 extends over 11 amino acids. CDR3 amino acids: CASSLSLEQFF.

This chain links TRBV4-1 with TRBJ2-3. Looked up from germline, CDR1 is MGHRA and CDR2 is YSYEKL. There are 15 residues in the CDR3. The CDR3: CASSQRAASTDTQYF.

The rearrangement links TRBV7-6 to TRBJ2-1; TCRdb indicates TRBD1, and absent DNA this call remains unverified. Germline V CDR1 and CDR2: SGHVS, FNYEAQ. The CDR3 covers 13 residues. The CDR3 loop reads CASSPGLGRRLFF.

This sequence joins TRBV7-2 and TRBJ2-7. Germline V gives CDR1 SGHTA, CDR2 FQGNSA. The CDR3 sequence is 14 residues long. CDR3 residues: CASSLNGRSYEQYF. Combining the CDR3 with reference TRBV7-2 and TRBJ2-7 gives the whole variable domain GAGVSQSPSNKVTEKGKDVELRCDPISGHTALYWYRQSLGQGLEFLIYFQGNSAPDKSGLPSDRFSAERTGGSVSTLTIQRTQQEDSAVYLCASSLNGRSYEQYFGPGTRLTVT.

This chain joins TRBV20-1 and TRBJ1-2; as DNA is missing, the TRBD1 call by TCRdb cannot be tested. CDR3 length equals 13 residues. The germline V gene encodes CDR1 DFQATT and CDR2 SNEGSKA (reference sequence). CDR3 loop: CSARALQGDGYTF.

The V call is TRBV12-3 or TRBV12-4, the J call TRBJ2-7. The CDR3 has 14 amino acids. The CDR3 reads CASSPRPYVGEQYF.

The chain uses TRBV20-1 and TRBJ2-1; the TRBD1 assignment by TCRdb is unverifiable without DNA. CDR3 length: 11 amino acids. Per the germline V gene, CDR1 is DFQATT and CDR2 is SNEGSKA (reference sequence). The CDR3 region is CSAGLRGEQFF.

The J gene is TRBJ2-7, the V gene TRBV5-1; checking the TCRdb D call of TRBD2 is not possible without DNA. Germline CDR1 reads SGHRS; CDR2 reads YFSETQ. This CDR3 has 15 amino acids. CDR3: CASSIQSSSGSEQYF.

The genes are TRBV25-1 and TRBJ1-2; the TCRdb D gene call, TRBD1, has no DNA to confirm it. The CDR3 contains 14 residues. Germline V gene lookup returns CDR1 MGHDK and CDR2 SYGVNS. The CDR3 sequence is CASSAGTANYGYTF.

The chain employs TRBV29-1 and TRBJ2-1; TCRdb lists TRBD2, though no DNA is available to test this call. Per germline, CDR1 SQVTM and CDR2 ANQGSEA. This CDR3 has 14 amino acids. CDR3 in amino acids: CSVDEGKNLAEQFF.

The CDR3 region is CSAPPPHTGELFF. J is TRBJ2-2 and V is TRBV20-1; TCRdb selects TRBD1, and the lack of DNA leaves this call unchecked. The CDR3 totals 13 residues. Germline loops: CDR1 DFQATT, CDR2 SNEGSKA (reference sequence).

The chain's CDR3 is CASSQGLRDGKETQYF. The chain carries TRBV4-2 and TRBJ2-5; TCRdb picks TRBD1, but there is no DNA to check that call. Germline loops: CDR1 LGHNA, CDR2 YNFKEQ. The length of the CDR3 is 16 residues.

The CDR3 region is CASSYETRNNEQFF. This rearrangement joins TRBV6-2 or TRBV6-3 to TRBJ2-1; the D call of TRBD2 rests on TCRdb alone, since no DNA is present to check it. The germline V gene encodes CDR1 MNHEY and CDR2 SVGEGT. This CDR3 comprises 14 residues.

The chain joins TRBV5-6 to TRBJ2-3; TCRdb lists TRBD2, though no DNA is available to test this call. The CDR3 runs to 15 residues. The germline V gene encodes CDR1 SGHDT and CDR2 YYEEEE. Here the CDR3 reads CASSLSGLLGDTQYF.

This chain's CDR3 is CSVERSDKYNEQFF. V is TRBV29-1 and J is TRBJ2-1. This CDR3 is built from 14 residues. Germline assignment: CDR1 SQVTM and CDR2 ANQGSEA.

J is TRBJ2-5 and V is TRBV18; checking the TCRdb D call of TRBD2 is not possible without DNA. CDR1 is KGHSH and CDR2 is LQKENI in the germline V gene. This CDR3 spans 16 amino acids. CDR3 in amino acids: CASSVVAGGLQETQYF. The full variable domain, completed using reference TRBV18 and TRBJ2-5, is NAGVMQNPRHLVRRRGQEARLRCSPMKGHSHVYWYRQLPEEGLKFMVYLQKENIIDESGMPKERFSAEFPKEGPSILRIQQVVRGDSAAYFCASSVVAGGLQETQYFGPGTRLLVL.

The CDR3 sequence is CSARQPGARDYGYTF. This rearrangement joins TRBV20-1 to TRBJ1-2; TCRdb's D call of TRBD1 is untestable without DNA. Germline loops: CDR1 DFQATT, CDR2 SNEGSKA (reference sequence). The CDR3 loop spans 15 amino acids.

The chain couples TRBV5-1 to TRBJ2-7; TCRdb's D gene call, TRBD1, goes unchecked for lack of DNA. Germline CDR1 is SGHRS and CDR2 is YFSETQ. The CDR3 covers 13 residues. This CDR3 reads CASSQGLTYEQYF.

This rearrangement joins TRBV28 to TRBJ2-7; the TRBD1 assignment by TCRdb is unverifiable without DNA. Germline CDR1 reads MDHEN; CDR2 reads SYDVKM. This CDR3 is 15 amino acids long. The CDR3 region is CASGPVQGTVDEQYF.